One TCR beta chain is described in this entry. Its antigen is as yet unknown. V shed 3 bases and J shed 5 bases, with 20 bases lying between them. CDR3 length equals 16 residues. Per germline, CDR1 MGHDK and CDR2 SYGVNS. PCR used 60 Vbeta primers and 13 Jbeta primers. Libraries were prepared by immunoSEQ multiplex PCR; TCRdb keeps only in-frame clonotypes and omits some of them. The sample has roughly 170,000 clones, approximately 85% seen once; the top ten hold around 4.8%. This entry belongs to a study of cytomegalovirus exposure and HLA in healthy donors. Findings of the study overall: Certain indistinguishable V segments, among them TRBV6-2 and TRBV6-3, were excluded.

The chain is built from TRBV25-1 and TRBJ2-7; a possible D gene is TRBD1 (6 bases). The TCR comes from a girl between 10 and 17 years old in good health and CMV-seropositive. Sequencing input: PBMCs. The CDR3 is CASSDQGLLRGHEQYF. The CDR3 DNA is TGTGCCAGCAGTGATCAAGGCCTCCTCAGGGGCCACGAGCAGTACTTC.